This record looks at one T cell receptor beta chain sequence and its context. Its antigen is as yet unknown. Following RNA extraction, reverse transcription yielded cDNA that acted as the sequencing template. Method: immunoSEQ multiplex PCR; TCRdb's copy keeps in-frame clones and lacks some. The table lists around 200,000 clones, almost 65% of them singletons. This sample was included in a study of CD8+ T cells in alopecia areata. Study-level background: Dosing with tofacitinib proceeded for 6 to 18 months, followed by 6 months off drug.

Study results and caveats: Sharing of TCR sequences between patients (possibly for HLA-related reasons) was less clear than in mice.

The study team obtained lesional scalp punch biopsies and peripheral blood from alopecia areata patients. Sorting separated CD4+ and CD8+ T cells out of PBMCs. The ends lost 5 bases at V and 8 bases at J; junction bases unmatched: 8. Germline CDR1 is SGHTA and CDR2 is FQGTGA. This CDR3 contains 15 residues. The chain recombines TRBV7-3 with TRBJ2-3; TRBD2 agrees at 12 bases. This receptor was obtained from a human donor with alopecia areata. The sequencing here drew on CD4+ T cells sorted from blood, taken at week 0. CDR3 residues: CASSRTSGVSGTQYF. CDR3 nucleotides: TGTGCCAGCAGCCGGACTAGCGGGGTATCTGGTACGCAGTATTTT.